This paragraph reports one T cell receptor beta chain. As yet, its antigen is unknown. Each subset's genomic DNA was shared equally among a number of immunoSEQ plates. The assay was immunoSEQ multiplex PCR, and TCRdb's table has in-frame clones only and misses some. This sample yields about 2.4 million clones, of which approximately 93% are seen a single time; approximately 0.35% belongs to the top ten. Germline CDR1 reads MNHEY; CDR2 reads SMNVEV (reference sequence). Trimming pared 6 bases from V and 7 bases from J, leaving 13 bases between. This CDR3 has 14 amino acids. This sample stems from a study of shared clonotypes between healthy human individuals. General study results and limits: Blood was the sole source, and tissue repertoires probably differ. Richness estimates generally favored naive over memory subsets.

The TCR sequence derives from a man in his late teens or twenties in good health. Some clones in this sample may be carry-over from other donors' samples. The sequenced sample consisted of naive CD4+ T cells from PBMCs. Subset: CD45RA+ positively selected. This rearrangement joins TRBV27 to TRBJ1-6; D is possibly TRBD1 (5 bases). CDR3 coding DNA: TGTGCCAGCAGGTCGACAGTGAGGAATTCACCCCTCCACTTT. Protein product: CASRSTVRNSPLHF.